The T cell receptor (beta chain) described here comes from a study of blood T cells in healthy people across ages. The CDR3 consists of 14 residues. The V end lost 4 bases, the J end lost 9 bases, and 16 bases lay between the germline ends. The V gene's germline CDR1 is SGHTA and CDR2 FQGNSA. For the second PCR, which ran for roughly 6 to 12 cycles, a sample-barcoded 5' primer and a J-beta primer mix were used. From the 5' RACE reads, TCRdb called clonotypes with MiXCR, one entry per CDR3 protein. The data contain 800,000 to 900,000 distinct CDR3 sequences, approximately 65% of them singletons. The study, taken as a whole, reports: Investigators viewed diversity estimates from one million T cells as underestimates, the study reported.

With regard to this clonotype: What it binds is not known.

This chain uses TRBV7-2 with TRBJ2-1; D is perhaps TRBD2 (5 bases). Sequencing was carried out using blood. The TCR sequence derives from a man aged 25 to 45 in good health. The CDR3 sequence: CASSSTDFYGEQFF. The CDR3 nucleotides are TGTGCCAGCAGCTCCACGGACTTCTATGGTGAGCAGTTCTTC.